This T cell receptor beta chain appears in the sequencing data of a study of radiation and T cells in renal cell carcinoma. The study, taken as a whole, reports: In blood, top tumor clones expanded by 2 weeks, shrinking by 4.

TCRdb's table, derived via immunoSEQ multiplex PCR, lists solely in-frame clones and lacks some. The profile shows some 120,000 clones, approximately 85% of them singletons. Notes on this clone: Its antigen is currently unknown.

This CDR3 is 15 amino acids long. Germline CDR1 SGHTA, CDR2 FQGNSA. Trimming removed 0 bases from V and 4 bases from J, with 13 bases in between. As to time point: blood 2 weeks post-SBRT. Treatment reported: 15 Gy SBRT to primary tumor, nephrectomy 4 weeks later. The input for sequencing was blood, taken from a patient whose treatment included radiotherapy and nephrectomy. The sequence was collected from a man aged 50-60 years with renal cell carcinoma. The chain uses TRBV7-2 and TRBJ2-7, with D possibly TRBD1 on 6 matching bases. The CDR3 sequence: CASSLASLQGYEQYF. Written as DNA, the CDR3 is TGTGCCAGCAGCTTAGCGTCACTCCAGGGGTACGAGCAGTACTTC.